This T cell receptor beta chain was observed in a study of a mutant IDH1 vaccine in newly diagnosed glioma (dated by TCRdb to about 2021). With respect to the entire study: Patients were given eight vaccinations, in weeks 1, 3, 5, 7, 11, 15, 19 and 23, which matched visits V03 through V10. In the chemotherapy-containing groups, vaccination started alongside temozolomide cycles, whereas in patients who had radiotherapy alone it started 4-6 weeks after radiotherapy. Of the 30 to 35 treated patients, around 62% were male and roughly 38% were female, and a mean age of around 40 years was recorded. Before enrollment, most patients had been given radiochemotherapy with temozolomide as standard therapy, while the rest had received either radiotherapy alone or temozolomide alone. Six visits were used for peripheral blood collection: V03 (baseline), V05, V07, V10, V12 and V13. Longitudinal TCRB deep sequencing was performed for fewer than 30 treated patients wherever samples were available for exploratory analyses. Points the paper makes about the study in general: Selection of PBMC samples for TCRB deep sequencing was based on availability. Immune responses induced by the vaccine were seen in around 93% of patients across multiple MHC alleles. No apparent relationship was observed between pseudoprogression and alterations in the top peripheral T cell clonotypes detected by TCRB sequencing. According to the authors, sample limitations meant that analyses of patient blood samples could not be reproduced.

As concerns this clone: The antigen it recognizes is unknown. Nothing much larger sits one base from this clone, and base qualities are not available.

The time point label corresponds to: week 23, last vaccination. A 20-mer mutant IDH1 peptide at 300 micrograms in Montanide made up each vaccine dose, which was injected subcutaneously together with topical imiquimod. All donors had newly diagnosed IDH1-mutant astrocytomas of WHO grade 3 or 4 that showed loss of nuclear ATRX. The samples were drawn from NOA16, a multicentre, single-arm, open-label phase I trial in Germany that tested a mutant IDH1 peptide vaccine in humans for the first time. The DNeasy Blood and Tissue Kit was used to extract genomic DNA from EDTA blood for TCRB sequencing. Taken from the germline V gene, the CDR1 and CDR2 loops are LGHNA and YNFKEQ. Trimming takes 3 bases from V and 0 bases from J, and the germline ends sit 18 bases apart. Measured from the cysteine to the phenylalanine, the CDR3 is 18 residues long. CDR3 DNA is the only sequence kept; it has 54 bases, read in frame from the first base.

Library method: the immunoSEQ multiplex PCR assay. Rearranged TCR beta chain sequences were amplified using the hsTCRB Kit according to the manufacturer's protocol. Sequencing of TCRB libraries was carried out on an Illumina MiSeq. Turning to the authors' computational methods: The proprietary platform of the kit vendor was used for demultiplexing, trimming and gene mapping. TCRdb obtained this table from immuneACCESS and retained in-frame rearrangements with V and J assigned. These tables miss some clones; where compared with another copy, unresolved V genes account for less than half of the shortfall, and the remainder is unexplained. For V, J and clone size, that table is used; D and trimming come from the DNA. This sample holds roughly 70,000 clones; approximately 87% were observed only once. Of the sample, 10% to 15% falls within the top ten clones.

The receptor's source is a man aged 18 to 35 with glioma. The chain couples TRBV4-2 to TRBJ1-5, and perhaps TRBD1 as D gene, on 5 matching bases. The source material was PBMCs, sampled from a glioma patient whose treatment included an IDH1 peptide vaccine. For the CDR3, the sequence is CASSQTLFDRNSNQPQHF. At the DNA level, the sequence is TGTGCCAGCAGCCAGACCCTCTTTGACAGAAATAGCAATCAGCCCCAGCATTTT.